This TCR beta chain was found in a study of shared clonotypes between healthy human individuals. Study at large: Each donor's CD4 naive and CD4 memory cells filled three plates apiece, CD8 naive two, and CD8 memory one.

With respect to this clone: Its specificity is not known.

The genomic DNA of each subset was split evenly across several immunoSEQ plates. Each sorted subset replicate got 200 ng genomic DNA, tens of thousands of genomes. TCRdb keeps only in-frame clones here, not all; method: immunoSEQ multiplex PCR. The table has roughly 700,000 clones, about 92% seen once; the top ten hold approximately 35%. The CDR3 is 12 residues long. Germline V CDR1 and CDR2: SGHRS, YFSETQ. Trimming took 3 bases from V and 4 from J, leaving 7 bases between them. General study points: On the whole, naive subsets had larger estimated richness than memory subsets had.

The sequenced material came from memory CD8+ T cells from PBMCs. Specified subset: CD45RO+ cells pooled with CCR7-negative TemRA cells. The chain is built from TRBV5-1 and TRBJ1-2, with D uncertain. The TCR was taken from a man between 18 and 29 years old in good health. Some clones in this sample may be carry-over from other donors' samples. CDR3 nucleotides: TGCGCCAGCAGCTCAGACACCTATGGCTACACCTTC. It encodes CASSSDTYGYTF.